This T cell receptor (beta chain) was identified during a study of cytomegalovirus exposure and HLA in healthy donors. Study findings and constraints: Follow-up analysis later connected one missense variant in DCLRE1C with trimming of TCR beta V- and J-genes.

Germline assignment: CDR1 SGDLS and CDR2 YYNGEE. With V trimmed by 4 bases and J by 7 bases, 16 bases remained unmatched. The length of the CDR3 is 16 residues. With 60 Vbeta and 13 Jbeta primers, the PCR was carried out. The table came from immunoSEQ multiplex PCR; TCRdb's copy has only in-frame clones and leaves some out. The sample table includes about 200,000 clones. Turning to this clone: Antigen: not known.

Specimen: PBMCs. This chain links TRBV9 with TRBJ1-2; TRBD1 matches 7 bases. The sequence derives from a girl under 10 years old in good health and CMV-seropositive. The CDR3 sequence: CASSNTGVFAFGGYTF. In DNA, the CDR3 is TGTGCCAGCAGCAACACAGGGGTGTTCGCCTTTGGTGGCTACACCTTC.